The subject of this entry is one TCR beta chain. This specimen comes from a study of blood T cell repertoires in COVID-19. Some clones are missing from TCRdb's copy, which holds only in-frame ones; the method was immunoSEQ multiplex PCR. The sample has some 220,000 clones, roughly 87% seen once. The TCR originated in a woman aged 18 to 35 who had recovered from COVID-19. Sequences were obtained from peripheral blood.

Written as DNA, the CDR3 is TGTGCCTGGAGCGGACAGGGGCCCCTTTACTATAACTATGGCTACACCTTC. It translates to CAWSGQGPLYYNYGYTF. The chain joins TRBV30 to TRBJ1-2; 9 bases align to TRBD1. Unmatched junction bases numbered 12, after V lost 3 bases and J lost 1 base. This CDR3 has 17 residues. Germline V lookup: CDR1 GTSNPN, CDR2 SVGIG (reference sequence).